Listed below are T cell receptor beta chains from one sample, sequenced in a study of blood T cell repertoires in COVID-19. Produced via immunoSEQ multiplex PCR; TCRdb's table is partial and in-frame only. The sample has about 180,000 clones, 75% to 80% seen once. The sample consisted of peripheral blood. The origin of the receptors is a woman in her 70s with acute or convalescent COVID-19. Both conserved end residues are part of each CDR3. The order of the fields is D gene, V gene, J gene, clone size, CDR3 protein, CDR3 DNA. D genes are given only for firm matches. Clone sizes are given selectively: once, few, many, or a class where the clone is expanded.

TRBD1,TRBV5-1,TRBJ1-6,few,CASSRDRGVNNSPLHF,TGCGCCAGCAGTCGGGACAGGGGCGTAAATAATTCACCCCTCCACTTT
TRBD1,TRBV5-5,TRBJ1-2,few,CASSFGDRVDGYTF,TGTGCCAGCAGTTTCGGGGACAGGGTCGACGGCTACACCTTC
TRBD2,TRBV2,TRBJ2-3,NA,CASTEGGRFADTQYF,TGTGCCAGCACCGAGGGCGGGAGGTTTGCAGATACGCAGTATTTT
TRBD1,TRBV30,TRBJ1-1,NA,CASQRTGVGYTEAFF,TGTGCCTCTCAGCGGACAGGGGTCGGGTACACTGAAGCTTTCTTT
NA,TRBV30,TRBJ1-2,NA,CAWRSTGLHGYTF,TGTGCCTGGAGGTCAACAGGGTTGCATGGCTACACCTTC
NA,TRBV19,TRBJ1-5,once,CASSIVGDTNQPQHF,TGTGCCAGTAGTATAGTGGGGGACACCAATCAGCCCCAGCATTTT
TRBD2,TRBV30,TRBJ2-3,few,CAWTSGGLAWDTQYF,TGTGCCTGGACCTCTGGCGGACTAGCATGGGATACGCAGTATTTT
TRBD1,TRBV7-9,TRBJ2-5,NA,CASSAPGTGLGETQYF,TGTGCCAGCAGCGCGCCCGGGACAGGGTTGGGAGAGACCCAGTACTTC
NA,TRBV18,TRBJ2-5,NA,CASSDNFQETQYF,TGTGCCAGCTCAGATAACTTTCAAGAGACCCAGTACTTC
NA,TRBV28,TRBJ1-5,NA,CASSLSGGGNQPQHF,TGTGCCAGCAGTTTATCTGGCGGAGGCAATCAGCCCCAGCATTTT
NA,TRBV24-1,TRBJ2-1,NA,CATSDLQGSSSNEQFF,TGTGCCACCAGTGATTTGCAGGGATCCTCGTCCAATGAGCAGTTCTTC
TRBD1,TRBV14,TRBJ2-1,NA,CASSLTGTGPYNEQFF,TGTGCCAGCAGCCTTACCGGGACAGGGCCTTACAATGAGCAGTTCTTC
TRBD1,TRBV10-3,TRBJ1-2,NA,CAISEPRDSRGGYTF,TGTGCCATCAGTGAGCCAAGGGACAGTCGGGGCGGCTACACCTTC
TRBD1,TRBV6-5,TRBJ1-3,NA,CASSYSRDSGNTIYF,TGTGCCAGCAGTTACTCGCGGGACAGTGGAAACACCATATATTTT
NA,TRBV28,TRBJ2-2,NA,CASSLQGPGGELFF,TGTGCCAGCAGTCTACAGGGACCTGGCGGGGAGCTGTTTTTT
TRBD1,TRBV7-8,TRBJ1-6,few,CASSLGRQGAFSPLHF,TGTGCCAGCAGCTTAGGACGGCAGGGGGCTTTTTCACCCCTCCACTTT
NA,TRBV27,TRBJ1-4,NA,CASSGVWGRNEKLFF,TGTGCCAGCAGTGGGGTTTGGGGCCGTAATGAAAAACTGTTTTTT
TRBD1,TRBV29-1,TRBJ2-5,many,CSVRDSRQETQYF,TGCAGCGTTCGGGACAGCAGGCAAGAGACCCAGTACTTC